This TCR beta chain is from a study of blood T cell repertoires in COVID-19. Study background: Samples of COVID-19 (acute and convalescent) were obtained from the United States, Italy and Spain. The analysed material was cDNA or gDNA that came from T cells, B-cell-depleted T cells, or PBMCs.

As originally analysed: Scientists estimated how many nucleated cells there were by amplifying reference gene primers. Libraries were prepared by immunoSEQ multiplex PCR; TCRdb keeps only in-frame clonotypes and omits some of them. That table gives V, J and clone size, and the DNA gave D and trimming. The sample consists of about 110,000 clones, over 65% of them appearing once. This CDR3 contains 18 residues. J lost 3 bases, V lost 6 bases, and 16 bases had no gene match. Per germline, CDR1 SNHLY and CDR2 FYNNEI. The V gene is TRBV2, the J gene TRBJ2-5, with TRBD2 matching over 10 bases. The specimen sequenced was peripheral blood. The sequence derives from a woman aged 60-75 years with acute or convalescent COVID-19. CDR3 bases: TGTGCCAGCAGATATTTCCTAGCCGGGACTAGCGAGGAAGAGACCCAGTACTTC. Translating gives CASRYFLAGTSEEETQYF.